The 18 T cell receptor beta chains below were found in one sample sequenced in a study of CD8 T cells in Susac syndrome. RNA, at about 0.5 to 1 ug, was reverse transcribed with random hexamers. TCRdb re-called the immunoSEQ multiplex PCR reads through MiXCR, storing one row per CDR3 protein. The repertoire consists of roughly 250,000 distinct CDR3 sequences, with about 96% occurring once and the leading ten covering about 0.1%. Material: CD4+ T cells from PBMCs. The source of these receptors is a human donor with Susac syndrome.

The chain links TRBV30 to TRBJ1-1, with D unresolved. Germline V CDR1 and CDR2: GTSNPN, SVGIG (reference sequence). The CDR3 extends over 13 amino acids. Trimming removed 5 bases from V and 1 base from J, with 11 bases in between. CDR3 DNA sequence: TGTGCCTGGGATGGACGGGAGAACACTGAAGCTTTCTTT. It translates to CAWDGRENTEAFF.

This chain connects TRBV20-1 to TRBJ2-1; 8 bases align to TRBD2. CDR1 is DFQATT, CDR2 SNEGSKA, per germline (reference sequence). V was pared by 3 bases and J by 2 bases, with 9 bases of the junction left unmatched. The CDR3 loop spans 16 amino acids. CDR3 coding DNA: TGCAGTGCTAGGCAGGAGGGACTAGGACCCTACAATGAGCAGTTCTTC. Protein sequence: CSARQEGLGPYNEQFF.

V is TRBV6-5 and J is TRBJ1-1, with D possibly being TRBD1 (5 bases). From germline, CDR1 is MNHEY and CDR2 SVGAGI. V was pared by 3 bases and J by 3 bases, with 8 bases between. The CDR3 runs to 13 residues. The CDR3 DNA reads TGTGCCAGCAGTTATGGCAGGGACACTGAAGCTTTCTTT. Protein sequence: CASSYGRDTEAFF.

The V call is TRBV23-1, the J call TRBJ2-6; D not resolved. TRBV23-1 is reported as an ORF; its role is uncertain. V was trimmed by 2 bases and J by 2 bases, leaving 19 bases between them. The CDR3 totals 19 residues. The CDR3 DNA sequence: TGCGCCAGCAGTCAACCCCCCCTGGATCGGGCGCCTGGGGCCAACGTCCTGACTTTC. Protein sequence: CASSQPPLDRAPGANVLTF.

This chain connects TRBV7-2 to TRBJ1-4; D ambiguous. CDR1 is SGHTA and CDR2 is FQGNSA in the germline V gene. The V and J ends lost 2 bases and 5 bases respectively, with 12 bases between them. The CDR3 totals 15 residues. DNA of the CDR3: TGTGCCAGCAGCTTATATTCGGATTTGAATGAAAAACTGTTTTTT. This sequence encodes CASSLYSDLNEKLFF. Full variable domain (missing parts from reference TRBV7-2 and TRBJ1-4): GAGVSQSPSNKVTEKGKDVELRCDPISGHTALYWYRQSLGQGLEFLIYFQGNSAPDKSGLPSDRFSAERTGGSVSTLTIQRTQQEDSAVYLCASSLYSDLNEKLFFGSGTQLSVL.

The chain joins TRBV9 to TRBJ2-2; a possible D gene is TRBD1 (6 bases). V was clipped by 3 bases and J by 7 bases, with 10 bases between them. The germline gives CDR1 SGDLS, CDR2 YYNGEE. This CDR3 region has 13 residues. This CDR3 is CASSAGAGGELFF. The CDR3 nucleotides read TGTGCCAGCAGCGCAGGGGCCGGCGGGGAGCTGTTTTTT.

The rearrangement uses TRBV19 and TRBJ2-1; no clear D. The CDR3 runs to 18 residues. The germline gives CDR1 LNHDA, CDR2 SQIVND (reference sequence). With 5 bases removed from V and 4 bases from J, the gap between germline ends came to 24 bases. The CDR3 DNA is TGTGCCAGTAGTCCTTCACCGTCAACGGTGATTGTGTACAATGAGCAGTTCTTC. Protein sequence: CASSPSPSTVIVYNEQFF. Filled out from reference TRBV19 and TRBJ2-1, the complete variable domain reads DGGITQSPKYLFRKEGQNVTLSCEQNLNHDAMYWYRQDPGQGLRLIYYSQIVNDFQKGDIAEGYSVSREKKESFPLTVTSAQKNPTAFYLCASSPSPSTVIVYNEQFFGPGTRLTVL.

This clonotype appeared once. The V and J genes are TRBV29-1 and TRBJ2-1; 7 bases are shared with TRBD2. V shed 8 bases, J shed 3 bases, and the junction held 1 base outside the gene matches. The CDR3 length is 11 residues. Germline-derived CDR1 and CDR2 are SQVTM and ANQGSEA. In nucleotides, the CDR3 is TGCAGCTGGGACTACTACAATGAGCAGTTCTTC. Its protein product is CSWDYYNEQFF.

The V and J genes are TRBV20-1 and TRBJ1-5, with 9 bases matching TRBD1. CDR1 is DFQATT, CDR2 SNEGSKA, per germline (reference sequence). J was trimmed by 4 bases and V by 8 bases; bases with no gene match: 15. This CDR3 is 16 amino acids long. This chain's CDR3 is CSTFLDRGGINQPQHF. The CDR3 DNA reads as TGCAGTACCTTCTTGGACAGGGGTGGGATTAATCAGCCCCAGCATTTT.

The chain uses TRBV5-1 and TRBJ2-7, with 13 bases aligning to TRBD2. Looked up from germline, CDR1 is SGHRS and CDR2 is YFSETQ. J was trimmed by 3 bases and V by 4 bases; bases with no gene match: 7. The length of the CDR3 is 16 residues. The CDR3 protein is CASSPGLAGSHYEQYF. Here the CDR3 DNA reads TGCGCCAGCAGCCCGGGACTAGCGGGATCCCACTACGAGCAGTACTTC.

The CDR3 nucleotides are TGCAGCGTTATGGACAGGGGCAATCAGCCCCAGCATTTT. Its translation: CSVMDRGNQPQHF. J is TRBJ1-5 and V is TRBV29-1, with 8 bases identical to TRBD1. Germline V gene data show CDR1 as SQVTM and CDR2 as ANQGSEA. This CDR3 spans 13 amino acids. With V trimmed by 5 bases and J by 2 bases, 2 bases remained unmatched.

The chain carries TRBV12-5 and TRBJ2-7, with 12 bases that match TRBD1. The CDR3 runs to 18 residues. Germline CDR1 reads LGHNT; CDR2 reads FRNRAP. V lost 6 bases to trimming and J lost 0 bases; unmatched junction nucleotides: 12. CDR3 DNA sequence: TGTGCTAGTGGATCGGGACAGGGGGCAGAGTGGACCTCCTACGAGCAGTACTTC. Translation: CASGSGQGAEWTSYEQYF.

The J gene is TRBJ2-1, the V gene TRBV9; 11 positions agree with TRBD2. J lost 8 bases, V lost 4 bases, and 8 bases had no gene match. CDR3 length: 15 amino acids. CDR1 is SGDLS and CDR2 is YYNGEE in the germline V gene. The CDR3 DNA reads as TGTGCCAGCAGCTACACTAGCGGGAGTTCCCATGAGCAGTTCTTC. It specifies CASSYTSGSSHEQFF.

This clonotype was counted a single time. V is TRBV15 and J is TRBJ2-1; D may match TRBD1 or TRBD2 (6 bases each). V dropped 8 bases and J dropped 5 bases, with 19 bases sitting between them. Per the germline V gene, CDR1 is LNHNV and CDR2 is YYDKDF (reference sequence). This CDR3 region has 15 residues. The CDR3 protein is CATCLGGKGDNEQFF. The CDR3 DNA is TGTGCCACCTGCTTAGGGGGGAAAGGCGACAATGAGCAGTTCTTC.

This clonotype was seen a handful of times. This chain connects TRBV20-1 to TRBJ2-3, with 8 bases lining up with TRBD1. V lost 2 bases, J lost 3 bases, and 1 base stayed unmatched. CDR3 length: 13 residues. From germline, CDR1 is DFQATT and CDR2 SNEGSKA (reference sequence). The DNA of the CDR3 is TGCAGTGCTAGACAGGGGGCGACAGATACGCAGTATTTT. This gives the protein CSARQGATDTQYF.

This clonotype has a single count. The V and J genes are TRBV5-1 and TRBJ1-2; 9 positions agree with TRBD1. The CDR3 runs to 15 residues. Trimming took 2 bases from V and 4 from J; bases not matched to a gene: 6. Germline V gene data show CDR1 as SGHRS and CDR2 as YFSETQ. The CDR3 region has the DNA TGCGCCAGCAGCTTACAGGGGGCGCTCGGCTATGGCTACACCTTC. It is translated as CASSLQGALGYGYTF.

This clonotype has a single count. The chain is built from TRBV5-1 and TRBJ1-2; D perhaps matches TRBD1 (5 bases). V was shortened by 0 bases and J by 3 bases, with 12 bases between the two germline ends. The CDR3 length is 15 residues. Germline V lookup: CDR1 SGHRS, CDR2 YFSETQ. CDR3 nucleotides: TGCGCCAGCAGCTTGGCCCAGGGCCGTGACTATGGCTACACCTTC. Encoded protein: CASSLAQGRDYGYTF.

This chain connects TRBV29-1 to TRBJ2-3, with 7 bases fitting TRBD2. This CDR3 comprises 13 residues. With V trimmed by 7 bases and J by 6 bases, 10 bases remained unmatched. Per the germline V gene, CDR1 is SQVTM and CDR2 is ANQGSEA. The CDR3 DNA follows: TGCAGCGGACCCCATCCCGGGGGGGATACGCAGTATTTT. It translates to CSGPHPGGDTQYF.